The 32 T cell receptor beta chains given below trace back to one sample, sequenced in a study of cytomegalovirus exposure and HLA in healthy donors. PCR amplification relied on 60 Vbeta primers (plus 13 Jbeta primers). The repertoire was sequenced with immunoSEQ multiplex PCR; TCRdb's copy has only in-frame clones and lacks some. The data contain about 160,000 clones, around 80% of them singletons. Material for sequencing was PBMCs. The receptor source for this set is a female donor in good health and CMV-seronegative.

The rearrangement uses TRBV9 and TRBJ1-6, with D perhaps matching TRBD1 (6 bases). The CDR3 length is 15 residues. Germline lookup yields CDR1 SGDLS and CDR2 YYNGEE. V was clipped by 0 bases and J by 7 bases, with 11 bases between them. The CDR3 nucleotides are TGTGCCAGCAGCGTAGCCCAGGGGCGGAATTCACCCCTCCACTTT. It yields the protein CASSVAQGRNSPLHF. Full variable domain (remainder filled in from reference TRBV9 and TRBJ1-6): DSGVTQTPKHLITATGQRVTLRCSPRSGDLSVYWYQQSLDQGLQFLIQYYNGEERAKGNILERFSAQQFPDLHSELNLSSLELGDSALYFCASSVAQGRNSPLHFGNGTRLTVT.

This rearrangement joins TRBV7-2 to TRBJ2-1; 7 nucleotides agree with TRBD2. The junction had 13 bases not matched to a gene; V was cut back by 0 bases and J by 8 bases. This CDR3 is 17 amino acids long. Germline CDR1 SGHTA, CDR2 FQGNSA. CDR3 region: CASSLAGVGRRSDEQFF. CDR3 sequence (DNA): TGTGCCAGCAGCTTAGCGGGGGTCGGGAGGAGGTCCGATGAGCAGTTCTTC.

The chain couples TRBV9 to TRBJ2-5; possible D gene TRBD1, 6 bases. The CDR3 is 13 amino acids. From germline, CDR1 is SGDLS and CDR2 YYNGEE. V lost 4 bases, J lost 6 bases, and 13 bases lay in between. The CDR3 sequence: CASSQTGSQTQYF. The CDR3 DNA reads as TGTGCCAGCAGCCAAACAGGGAGCCAGACCCAGTACTTC.

The chain carries TRBV5-1 and TRBJ2-5, with D unresolved. The CDR3 sequence is 13 residues long. Per the germline V gene, CDR1 is SGHRS and CDR2 is YFSETQ. The V and J ends lost 3 bases and 1 base respectively, with 7 bases between them. The CDR3 reads CASSSLLQETQYF. Here the CDR3 DNA reads TGCGCCAGCAGCTCGCTACTCCAAGAGACCCAGTACTTC. The entire variable domain, with the rest obtained from reference TRBV5-1 and TRBJ2-5, is as follows: KAGVTQTPRYLIKTRGQQVTLSCSPISGHRSVSWYQQTPGQGLQFLFEYFSETQRNKGNFPGRFSGRQFSNSRSEMNVSTLELGDSALYLCASSSLLQETQYFGPGTRLLVL.

The rearrangement links TRBV15 to TRBJ2-7, with TRBD1 matching 9 bases. The CDR3 has 15 amino acids. The germline gives CDR1 LNHNV, CDR2 YYDKDF (reference sequence). Unmatched junction bases numbered 10, after V lost 8 bases and J lost 2 bases. CDR3 in DNA: TGTGCCACCCGAAGCACGGACAGGGGAACCTACGAGCAGTACTTC. This translates into CATRSTDRGTYEQYF.

The chain links TRBV28 to TRBJ2-7; 8 nucleotides line up with TRBD2. CDR3 length: 15 residues. J gave up 0 bases and V 2 bases, and 3 bases lay outside the gene matches. The germline V gene has CDR1 MDHEN and CDR2 SYDVKM. In DNA form, the CDR3 reads TGTGCCAGCAGTTTACCCGGGACTAGCTCCTACGAGCAGTACTTC. Translating gives CASSLPGTSSYEQYF.

The rearrangement links TRBV10-1 to TRBJ1-5; tentative D call: TRBD1 (5 bases). Trimming took off 2 bases at V and 0 bases at J, with 20 bases between the two ends. The CDR3 totals 19 residues. The germline gives CDR1 WNHNN, CDR2 SYGVQD (reference sequence). Written as DNA, the CDR3 is TGCGCCAGCAGTGAGGGCCAGGAAAGGGGCCCCTATAGCAATCAGCCCCAGCATTTT. Translation gives CASSEGQERGPYSNQPQHF.

V gene TRBV7-2 combines with J gene TRBJ2-2, with TRBD1 identical over 10 bases. In germline, CDR1 is SGHTA, CDR2 FQGNSA. V shed 5 bases, J shed 6 bases, and the junction held 6 bases outside the gene matches. The CDR3 has 15 amino acids. CDR3 loop: CASSPRGTGAGELFF. CDR3 bases: TGTGCCAGCAGCCCCAGGGGGACAGGGGCCGGGGAGCTGTTTTTT.

The V call is TRBV27, the J call TRBJ1-2; D is unclear. The CDR3 consists of 13 residues. Germline-derived CDR1 and CDR2 are MNHEY and SMNVEV (reference sequence). Trimming stripped 6 bases from V and 3 bases from J, with 11 bases between. CDR3 sequence reads: CASRLRVDYGYTF. In DNA form, the CDR3 reads TGTGCCAGCAGACTCCGGGTAGACTATGGCTACACCTTC.

The chain couples TRBV19 to TRBJ2-7, with 9 positions matching TRBD1. V gave up 3 bases and J gave up 2 bases; unmatched junction bases: 2. Germline V gene lookup returns CDR1 LNHDA and CDR2 SQIVND (reference sequence). The CDR3 extends over 14 amino acids. CDR3 loop: CASSIGTGTYEQYF. In DNA, the CDR3 is TGTGCCAGTAGTATCGGGACAGGGACCTACGAGCAGTACTTC.

V gene TRBV7-6 combines with J gene TRBJ2-2, with D maybe TRBD1 (6 bases). V shed 5 bases and J shed 6 bases, with 19 bases lying between them. Germline CDR1 and CDR2: SGHVS and FNYEAQ. This CDR3 comprises 16 residues. Here the CDR3 reads CASSRPYTRGAGELFF. For the CDR3, the DNA is TGTGCCAGCAGCCGCCCATATACCAGGGGCGCCGGGGAGCTGTTTTTT. The entire variable domain, with the rest obtained from reference TRBV7-6 and TRBJ2-2, is as follows: GAGVSQSPRYKVTKRGQDVALRCDPISGHVSLYWYRQALGQGPEFLTYFNYEAQQDKSGLPNDRFSAERPEGSISTLTIQRTEQRDSAMYRCASSRPYTRGAGELFFGEGSRLTVL.

The chain recombines TRBV7-2 with TRBJ1-1; 8 positions match TRBD1. V was clipped by 6 bases and J by 3 bases; unmatched bases: 6. Germline V lookup: CDR1 SGHTA, CDR2 FQGNSA. This CDR3 is 14 amino acids long. CDR3 sequence: CASSPDRGYTEAFF. DNA for the CDR3: TGTGCCAGCAGTCCCGACAGGGGATACACTGAAGCTTTCTTT. The full variable domain, completed using reference TRBV7-2 and TRBJ1-1, is GAGVSQSPSNKVTEKGKDVELRCDPISGHTALYWYRQSLGQGLEFLIYFQGNSAPDKSGLPSDRFSAERTGGSVSTLTIQRTQQEDSAVYLCASSPDRGYTEAFFGQGTRLTVV.

This clone showed up just once. The CDR3 DNA reads TGTGCCAGCAGCCCGAGGCAGGGCCGGGGAGGAGAGACCCAGTACTTC. It is translated as CASSPRQGRGGETQYF. The chain combines TRBV9 with TRBJ2-5; D might be TRBD2 (6 bases). From germline, CDR1 is SGDLS and CDR2 YYNGEE. The CDR3 sequence is 16 residues long. Trimming cost V 4 bases and J 4 bases, with 20 bases left between them.

The chain links TRBV2 to TRBJ1-2; perhaps TRBD1 as D (5 bases). The CDR3 totals 12 residues. Germline V gene sequence: CDR1 SNHLY, CDR2 FYNNEI. The V end lost 10 bases, the J end lost 6 bases, and 15 bases lay between the germline ends. The CDR3 sequence is CATRGGEDGYTF. The DNA of the CDR3 is TGTGCCACCCGTGGGGGGGAAGATGGCTACACCTTC.

The CDR3 sequence: CATPGRLADYEQYF. CDR3 nucleotides: TGTGCCACCCCGGGCCGACTAGCGGACTACGAGCAGTACTTC. This rearrangement joins TRBV19 to TRBJ2-7; 9 bases map to TRBD2. V was pared by 10 bases and J by 3 bases, with 10 bases of the junction left unmatched. CDR1 LNHDA and CDR2 SQIVND come from the germline V gene (reference sequence). The CDR3 length is 14 residues. The full variable domain, its missing parts supplied by reference TRBV19 and TRBJ2-7, is DGGITQSPKYLFRKEGQNVTLSCEQNLNHDAMYWYRQDPGQGLRLIYYSQIVNDFQKGDIAEGYSVSREKKESFPLTVTSAQKNPTAFYLCATPGRLADYEQYFGPGTRLTVT.

The chain recombines TRBV30 with TRBJ1-4; D is unclear. V lost 0 bases and J lost 1, with 9 bases in between. In germline, CDR1 is GTSNPN, CDR2 SVGIG (reference sequence). The length of the CDR3 is 15 residues. The CDR3 region is CAWSVSRGTNEKLFF. Written as DNA, the CDR3 is TGTGCCTGGAGTGTAAGCCGGGGAACTAATGAAAAACTGTTTTTT.

The V gene is TRBV5-6, the J gene TRBJ1-2, with a tentative D call TRBD1 (6 bases). Per germline, CDR1 SGHDT and CDR2 YYEEEE. The CDR3 is 19 residues long. The CDR3 DNA follows: TGTGCAGCTGGAAACATGTTGGTTCGGGACATTCCCTCTAACTATGGCTACACCTTC. This gives the protein CAAGNMLVRDIPSNYGYTF.

The J gene is TRBJ1-2, the V gene TRBV29-1; 7 nucleotides line up with TRBD1. There are 13 residues in the CDR3. Germline-derived CDR1 and CDR2 are SQVTM and ANQGSEA. Losses at the gene ends were 5 bases for V and 4 bases for J; bases not matched to a gene: 7. For the CDR3, the DNA is TGCAGCGTTTATTTCAGGACAGGCTATGGCTACACCTTC. Residues: CSVYFRTGYGYTF.

The chain has TRBV21-1 and TRBJ2-7; TRBD1, the D gene given by the table, was not confirmed from the DNA. TRBV21-1 is given as a pseudogene. The CDR3 extends over 14 amino acids. CDR3 sequence: CASIRDRVSYEQYF. Written as DNA, the CDR3 is TGTGCCAGCATCCGGGACAGGGTTTCCTACGAGCAGTACTTC.

The gene calls are TRBV27 and TRBJ2-2; a weak D match, TRBD1 (5 bases). The CDR3 is made up of 17 amino acids. The V end lost 1 base, the J end lost 0 bases, and 12 bases lay between the germline ends. Germline V CDR1 and CDR2: MNHEY, SMNVEV (reference sequence). CDR3 residues: CASSLFSRTTNTGELFF. CDR3 in DNA: TGTGCCAGCAGTTTATTTTCTCGGACAACGAACACCGGGGAGCTGTTTTTT.

The chain carries TRBV28 and TRBJ2-3; TRBD1 matches 10 bases. Germline CDR1 MDHEN, CDR2 SYDVKM. V trimming: 3 bases; J trimming: 4 bases; junction bases outside the gene matches: 4. This CDR3 contains 15 residues. CDR3 coding DNA: TGTGCCAGCAGTTTTCCCGGACAGGGGGCAGATACGCAGTATTTT. It specifies CASSFPGQGADTQYF.

Regarding this clone: One junction end does not reproduce the germline sequence, and a read error may be involved. The chain links TRBV7-7 to TRBJ2-1; 8 bases are a match to TRBD2. The CDR3 length is 16 residues. CDR1 and CDR2 from the germline V gene are SSHAT and FNYEAQ (reference sequence). CDR3 nucleotide sequence: TGTGCTAGCAGCTTCCTTAGCGGGACCACCTACAATGAGCAGTTCTTC. Protein: CASSFLSGTTYNEQFF.

The rearrangement uses TRBV29-1 and TRBJ2-3; possibly TRBD2 for D (6 bases). The CDR3 spans 15 residues. The ends were cut back, 7 bases at V and 2 bases at J, with 19 bases in the middle. Germline V lookup: CDR1 SQVTM, CDR2 ANQGSEA. CDR3 DNA sequence: TGCAGCGGGAAGGAGGGTAGGGGACCCACAGATACGCAGTATTTT. Amino acid sequence: CSGKEGRGPTDTQYF.

The genes are TRBV5-1 and TRBJ2-2, with 7 bases aligning to TRBD2. Trimming removed 3 bases from V and 0 bases from J; junction bases left unmatched: 8. The CDR3 is 17 residues long. Germline CDR1 SGHRS, CDR2 YFSETQ. The CDR3 protein is CASSSQPGGSNTGELFF. CDR3 in DNA: TGCGCCAGCAGCTCACAGCCGGGGGGATCGAACACCGGGGAGCTGTTTTTT. The whole variable domain, filled in from reference TRBV5-1 and TRBJ2-2, reads KAGVTQTPRYLIKTRGQQVTLSCSPISGHRSVSWYQQTPGQGLQFLFEYFSETQRNKGNFPGRFSGRQFSNSRSEMNVSTLELGDSALYLCASSSQPGGSNTGELFFGEGSRLTVL.

J is TRBJ2-3 and V is TRBV2; TRBD2 matches at 7 bases. The CDR3 consists of 16 residues. The germline V gene has CDR1 SNHLY and CDR2 FYNNEI. Trimming at V came to 1 base and at J to 2 bases, leaving 6 bases not matched to a gene. CDR3 sequence (DNA): TGTGCCAGCAGTGAAGAGCCTAGCGGCCTCACAGATACGCAGTATTTT. Translation gives CASSEEPSGLTDTQYF.

The V call is TRBV30, the J call TRBJ2-5; 14 nucleotides line up with TRBD2. With the DNA end fitting TRBJ2-7 better, the J assignment may be wrong. Germline V lookup: CDR1 GTSNPN, CDR2 SVGIG (reference sequence). The CDR3 covers 16 residues. DNA of the CDR3: TGTGCCTGGAGTGGGACTAGCGGGAGGAGCTCCTACGAGCAGTACTTC. Its protein product is CAWSGTSGRSSYEQYF.

The chain uses TRBV2 and TRBJ1-2; maybe TRBD1 (5 bases). V lost 7 bases, J lost 2 bases, and 11 bases lay in between. CDR1 and CDR2 (germline): SNHLY, FYNNEI. This CDR3 is 13 amino acids long. The CDR3 bases are TGTGCCAGCAACCACCGACAGAACTATGGCTACACCTTC. Residues: CASNHRQNYGYTF. Drawing the rest from reference TRBV2 and TRBJ1-2, the complete variable domain is EPEVTQTPSHQVTQMGQEVILRCVPISNHLYFYWYRQILGQKVEFLVSFYNNEISEKSEIFDDQFSVERPDGSNFTLKIRSTKLEDSAMYFCASNHRQNYGYTFGSGTRLTVV.

Here the CDR3 reads CASSVPGQAETQYF. The CDR3 bases are TGTGCCAGCAGCGTCCCGGGACAGGCTGAGACCCAGTACTTC. The J gene is TRBJ2-5, the V gene TRBV2; 8 bases map to TRBD1. Germline-derived CDR1 and CDR2 are SNHLY and FYNNEI. The CDR3 length is 14 residues. The J segment lost 5 bases and the V segment lost 6 bases, leaving 8 bases of the junction unmatched.

The chain has TRBV5-4 and TRBJ2-5; TRBD2 might be the D (5 bases). The DNA end is more similar to TRBJ2-7, so the J call may be wrong. CDR1 and CDR2 (germline): SGHNT, YYREEE (reference sequence). This CDR3 has 14 amino acids. The CDR3 reads CASKEDSYSYEQYF. The CDR3 bases are TGTGCCAGCAAGGAGGACTCCTACTCCTACGAGCAGTACTTC.

The CDR3 DNA sequence: TGTGCCAGCAGTTACGGGCCTTCTGGGAATTCACCCCTCCACTTT. Its protein product is CASSYGPSGNSPLHF. The rearrangement links TRBV6-5 to TRBJ1-6; no definite D call. CDR3 length: 15 residues. From germline, CDR1 is MNHEY and CDR2 SVGAGI. Trimming took 2 bases from V and 7 from J, leaving 12 bases between them.

The chain links TRBV4-2 to TRBJ1-2; tentative D call: TRBD1 (5 bases). This CDR3 is built from 14 residues. The V gene's germline CDR1 is LGHNA and CDR2 YNFKEQ. Trimming stripped 0 bases from V and 9 bases from J, with 14 bases between. CDR3: CASSQDGGGARYTF. CDR3 in DNA: TGTGCCAGCAGCCAAGATGGGGGAGGGGCGCGCTACACCTTC.

This chain connects TRBV6-1 to TRBJ1-5; tentatively, D is TRBD1 (6 bases). The ends were cut back, 1 base at V and 1 base at J, with 11 bases in the middle. The CDR3 extends over 16 amino acids. Germline CDR1 and CDR2: MNHNS and SASEGT. The CDR3 DNA is TGTGCCAGCAGTGAAGGGCTGGACAGCAGCAATCAGCCCCAGCATTTT. Amino acid sequence: CASSEGLDSSNQPQHF.